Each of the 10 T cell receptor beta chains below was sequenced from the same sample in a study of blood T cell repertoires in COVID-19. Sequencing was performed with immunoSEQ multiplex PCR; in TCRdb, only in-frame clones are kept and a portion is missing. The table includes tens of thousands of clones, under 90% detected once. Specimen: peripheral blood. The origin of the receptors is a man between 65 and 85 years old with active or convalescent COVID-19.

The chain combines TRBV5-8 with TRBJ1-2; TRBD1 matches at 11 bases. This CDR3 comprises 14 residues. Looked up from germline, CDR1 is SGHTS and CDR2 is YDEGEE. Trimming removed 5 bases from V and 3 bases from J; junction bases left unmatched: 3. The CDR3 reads CASSPGQGDYGYTF. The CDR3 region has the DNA TGTGCCAGCAGTCCGGGACAGGGGGACTATGGCTACACCTTC.

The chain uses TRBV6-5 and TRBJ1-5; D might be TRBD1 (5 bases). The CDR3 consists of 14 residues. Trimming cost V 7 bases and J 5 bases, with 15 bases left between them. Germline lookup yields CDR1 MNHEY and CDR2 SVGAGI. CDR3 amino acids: CASTGPGTYQPQHF. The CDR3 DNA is TGTGCCAGCACCGGGCCCGGGACTTATCAGCCCCAGCATTTT.

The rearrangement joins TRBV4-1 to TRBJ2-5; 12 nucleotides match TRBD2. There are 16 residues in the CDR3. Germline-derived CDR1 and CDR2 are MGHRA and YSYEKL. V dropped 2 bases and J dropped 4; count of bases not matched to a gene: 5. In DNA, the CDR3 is TGCGCCAGCAGCCAAACGACTAGCGGGAGACGAGAGACCCAGTACTTC. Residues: CASSQTTSGRRETQYF.

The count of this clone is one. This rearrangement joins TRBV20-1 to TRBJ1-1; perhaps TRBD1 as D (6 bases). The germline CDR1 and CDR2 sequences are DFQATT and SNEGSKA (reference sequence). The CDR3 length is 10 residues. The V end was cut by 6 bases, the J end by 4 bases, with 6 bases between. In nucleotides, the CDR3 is TGCAGTGCAGGGGGCACTGAAGCTTTCTTT. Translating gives CSAGGTEAFF.

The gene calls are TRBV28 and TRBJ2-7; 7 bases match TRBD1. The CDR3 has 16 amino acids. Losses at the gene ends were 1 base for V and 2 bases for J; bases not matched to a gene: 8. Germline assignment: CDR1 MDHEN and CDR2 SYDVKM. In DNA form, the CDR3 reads TGTGCCAGCAGTTTATCCAGGGCAGGGGGAACCTACGAGCAGTACTTC. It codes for CASSLSRAGGTYEQYF.

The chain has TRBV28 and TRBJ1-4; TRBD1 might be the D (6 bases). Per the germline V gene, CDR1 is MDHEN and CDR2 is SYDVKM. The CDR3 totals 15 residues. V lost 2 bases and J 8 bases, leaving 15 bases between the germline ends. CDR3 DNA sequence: TGTGCCAGCAGTTTAGGGTACAGGGCCACCGAAAAACTGTTTTTT. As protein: CASSLGYRATEKLFF.

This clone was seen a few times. The CDR3 bases are TGTGCCAGCAGTTCCACCGACTTCCTCTATAGCAATCAGCCCCAGCATTTT. It specifies CASSSTDFLYSNQPQHF. The chain employs TRBV6-2 or TRBV6-3 and TRBJ1-5; D not resolved. Trimming left V 4 bases short and J 0 bases short, with 16 bases between. CDR1 and CDR2 from the germline V gene are MNHEY and SVGEGT. This CDR3 contains 17 residues.

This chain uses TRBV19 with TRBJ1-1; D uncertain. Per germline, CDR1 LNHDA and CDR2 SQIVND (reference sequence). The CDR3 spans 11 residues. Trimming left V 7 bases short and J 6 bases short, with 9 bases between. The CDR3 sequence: CASKLSSEAFF. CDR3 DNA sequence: TGTGCCAGTAAACTCTCTTCTGAAGCTTTCTTT.

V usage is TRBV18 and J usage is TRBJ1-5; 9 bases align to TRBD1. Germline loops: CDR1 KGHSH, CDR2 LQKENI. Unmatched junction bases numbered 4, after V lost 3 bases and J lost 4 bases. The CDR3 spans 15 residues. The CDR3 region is CASSPTGQGNQPQHF. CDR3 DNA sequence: TGTGCCAGCTCACCGACGGGACAGGGTAATCAGCCCCAGCATTTT. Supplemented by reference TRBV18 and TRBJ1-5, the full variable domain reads NAGVMQNPRHLVRRRGQEARLRCSPMKGHSHVYWYRQLPEEGLKFMVYLQKENIIDESGMPKERFSAEFPKEGPSILRIQQVVRGDSAAYFCASSPTGQGNQPQHFGDGTRLSIL.

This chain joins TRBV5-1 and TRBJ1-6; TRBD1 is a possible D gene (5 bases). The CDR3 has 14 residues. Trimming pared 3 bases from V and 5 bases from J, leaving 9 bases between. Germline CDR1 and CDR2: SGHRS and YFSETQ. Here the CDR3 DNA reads TGCGCCAGCAGCTCTTCGGGGGATAATTCACCCCTCCACTTT. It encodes CASSSSGDNSPLHF.